This TCR beta chain originates from a study of PD-L1 blockade in urothelial cancer. Background on the study: Of under 30 patients, almost 26 were males with bladder-origin urothelial cancer.

Time point specified: pretreatment peripheral blood. CDR1 WSHSY and CDR2 SAAADI come from the germline V gene. The CDR3 sequence is 16 residues long. V lost 0 bases, J lost 9 bases, and 8 bases stayed unmatched. Here immunoSEQ multiplex PCR was the method, and the copy in TCRdb shows in-frame clones only, minus some. The data hold around 50,000 clones, with about four fifths observed a single time. General observations from the study: Lower pretreatment blood TCR clonality, under the median, predicted better survival, researchers reported.

Details on this clone: Its antigen remains unknown.

This sample comprised PBMCs, obtained around atezolizumab (anti-PD-L1) treatment. The chain links TRBV10-2 to TRBJ2-1; 10 bases are shared with TRBD2. This clonotype was sampled from a man in his fifties with urothelial cancer. The CDR3 nucleotides read TGCGCCAGCAGTGAGTCAAGCGGGGGGGCTTCCGGTGAGCAGTTCTTC. Translation: CASSESSGGASGEQFF.